Listed below are T cell receptor beta chains from one sample, sequenced in a study of cytomegalovirus exposure and HLA in healthy donors. Sequencing used immunoSEQ multiplex PCR; TCRdb keeps in-frame clones, though not all of them. The listing contains about 47,000 clones. Sequencing was carried out using PBMCs. The receptor set was obtained from a male donor in good health and CMV-seronegative. Both conserved end residues are part of each CDR3. A D gene is named only where the DNA matches it firmly.

TRBD1	TRBV6-5	15	TRBJ1-1	TGTGCCACCCACGTTAACAGGGGGCTGGACACTGAAGCTTTCTTT	CATHVNRGLDTEAFF
TRBD1	TRBV30	13	TRBJ1-5	TGTGCCTGGAGTCCCGGGACAGTTCAGCCCCAGCATTTT	CAWSPGTVQPQHF
-	TRBV6-5	14	TRBJ2-7	TGTGCCAGCAGTTACTCGAGCGTGCCCTACGAGCAGTACTTC	CASSYSSVPYEQYF
TRBD2	TRBV18	15	TRBJ2-2	TGTGCCAGCTCACCGGCGGGGGCGAACACCGGGGAGCTGTTTTTT	CASSPAGANTGELFF
TRBD1	TRBV18	14	TRBJ1-2	TGTGCCAGCTCACCCGGGACAGGGGACTATGGCTACACCTTC	CASSPGTGDYGYTF
TRBD1	TRBV5-1	16	TRBJ1-4	TGCGCCAGCAGCTCGTCGACAGGGGGCTGGGATGAAAAACTGTTTTTT	CASSSSTGGWDEKLFF
TRBD1	TRBV7-3	15	TRBJ2-5	TGTGCCAGCAGCTTGGGAACAGGGGGCGGTGAGACCCAGTACTTC	CASSLGTGGGETQYF
-	TRBV7-9	14	TRBJ1-1	TGTGCCAGCAGCTTAGCGGCGAGGGTCCCTGAAGCTTTCTTT	CASSLAARVPEAFF
-	TRBV11-3	14	TRBJ1-1	TGTGCCAGCAGCGGGCCGGGGGGGAACACTGAAGCTTTCTTT	CASSGPGGNTEAFF
-	TRBV9	15	TRBJ2-7	TGTGCCAGCAGCGTAGGGTCTTACTCGTCCTACGAGCAGTACTTC	CASSVGSYSSYEQYF
TRBD1	TRBV5-1	15	TRBJ2-1	TGCGCCAGCAGCCAAACCGGGACAGGGGTCAATGAGCAGTTCTTC	CASSQTGTGVNEQFF
-	TRBV30	15	TRBJ1-1	TGTGCCTGGAGTTTTGAGGTTAGGGGTGGCAGGGAAGCTTTCTTT	CAWSFEVRGGREAFF
TRBD2	TRBV30	19	TRBJ2-1	TGTGCCTGGAGTCCCGCGACTAGCGGGGGGTCAAGCTCCTACAATGAGCAGTTCTTC	CAWSPATSGGSSSYNEQFF
TRBD1	TRBV5-6	14	TRBJ1-2	TGTGCCAGCAGCTATGGACAGGGTGCCTATGGCTACACCTTC	CASSYGQGAYGYTF